The T cell receptor beta chain described here comes from a study of blood T cell repertoires in COVID-19. Study overall: Collection of acute and convalescent COVID-19 samples took place in the United States, Italy and Spain. Sources were T cells, B-cell-depleted T cells, or PBMCs; the material itself was cDNA or gDNA.

In the original processing: Scientists estimated how many nucleated cells there were by amplifying reference gene primers. Profiling relied on immunoSEQ multiplex PCR, and the TCRdb table lists in-frame clones only, not all of them. The DNA was the basis for D and trimming; V, J and clone size are from that table. The sample contains 60,000 to 65,000 clones, under 80% of which appear only once. The V end was cut by 4 bases, the J end by 11 bases, with 11 bases between. CDR1 and CDR2 from the germline V gene are KGHDR and SFDVKD. This CDR3 comprises 12 residues. This clonotype was obtained from a man aged 55 to 69 with acute or convalescent COVID-19. Specimen: peripheral blood. This chain uses TRBV24-1 with TRBJ1-5, with D perhaps matching TRBD1 (5 bases). The chain's CDR3 is CATSDPGLAQHF. The CDR3 DNA reads as TGTGCCACCAGTGACCCAGGGTTGGCCCAGCATTTT.